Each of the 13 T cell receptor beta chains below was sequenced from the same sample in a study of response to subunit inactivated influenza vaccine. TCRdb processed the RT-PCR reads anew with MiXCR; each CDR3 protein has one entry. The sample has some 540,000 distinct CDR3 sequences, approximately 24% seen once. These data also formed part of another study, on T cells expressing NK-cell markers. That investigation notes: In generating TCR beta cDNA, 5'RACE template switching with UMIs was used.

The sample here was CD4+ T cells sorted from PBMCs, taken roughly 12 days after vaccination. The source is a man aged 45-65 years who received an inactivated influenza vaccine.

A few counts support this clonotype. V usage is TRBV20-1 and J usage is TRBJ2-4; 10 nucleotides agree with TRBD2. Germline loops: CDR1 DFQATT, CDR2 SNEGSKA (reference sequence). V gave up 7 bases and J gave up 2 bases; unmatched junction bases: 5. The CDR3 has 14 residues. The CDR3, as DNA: TGCAGTGTTTCTAGCGGGAGTCCCAAAAACATTCAGTACTTC. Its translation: CSVSSGSPKNIQYF.

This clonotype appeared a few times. The CDR3 sequence is CASRSTPRTGVGKLFF. In DNA form, the CDR3 reads TGTGCCAGCAGATCTACCCCGCGGACAGGGGTAGGAAAACTGTTTTTT. The gene calls are TRBV5-5 and TRBJ1-4; 9 bases align to TRBD1. This CDR3 spans 16 amino acids. From germline, CDR1 is SGHKS and CDR2 YYEKEE (reference sequence). After removal of 5 bases from V and 10 bases from J, the junction contained 15 bases not matched to a gene. The whole variable domain, filled in from reference TRBV5-5 and TRBJ1-4, reads DAGVTQSPTHLIKTRGQQVTLRCSPISGHKSVSWYQQVLGQGPQFIFQYYEKEERGRGNFPDRFSARQFPNYSSELNVNALLLGDSALYLCASRSTPRTGVGKLFFGSGTQLSVL.

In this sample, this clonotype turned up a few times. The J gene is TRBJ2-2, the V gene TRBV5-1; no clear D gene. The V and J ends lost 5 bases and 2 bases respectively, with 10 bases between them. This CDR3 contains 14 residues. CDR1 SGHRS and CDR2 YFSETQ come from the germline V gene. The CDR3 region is CASSDSLNTGELFF. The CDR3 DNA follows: TGCGCCAGCAGTGACTCATTAAACACCGGGGAGCTGTTTTTT.

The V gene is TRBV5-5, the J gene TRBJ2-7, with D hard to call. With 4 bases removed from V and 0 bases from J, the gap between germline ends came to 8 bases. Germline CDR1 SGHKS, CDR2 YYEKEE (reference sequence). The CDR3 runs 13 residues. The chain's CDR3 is CASSLYSSYEQYF. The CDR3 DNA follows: TGTGCCAGCAGCCTTTATAGCTCCTACGAGCAGTACTTC.

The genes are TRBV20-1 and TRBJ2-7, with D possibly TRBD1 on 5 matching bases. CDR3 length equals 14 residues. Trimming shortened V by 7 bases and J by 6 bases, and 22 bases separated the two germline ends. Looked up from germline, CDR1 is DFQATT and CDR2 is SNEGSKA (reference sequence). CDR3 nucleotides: TGCAGTGGCGTTAAACAGGTTTTCCAGCCCGAGCAGTACTTC. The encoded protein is CSGVKQVFQPEQYF.

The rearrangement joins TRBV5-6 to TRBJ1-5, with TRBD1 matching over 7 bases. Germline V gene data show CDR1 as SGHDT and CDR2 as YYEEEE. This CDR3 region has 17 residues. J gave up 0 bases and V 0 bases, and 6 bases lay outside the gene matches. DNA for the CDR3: TGTGCCAGCAGCTTGGGACAGGGTGGATATAGCAATCAGCCCCAGCATTTT. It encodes CASSLGQGGYSNQPQHF.

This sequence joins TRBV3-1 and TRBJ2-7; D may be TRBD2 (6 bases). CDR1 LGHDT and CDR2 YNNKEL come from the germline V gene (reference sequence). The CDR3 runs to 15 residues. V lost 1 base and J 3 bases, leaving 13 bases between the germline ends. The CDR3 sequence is CASSQGVSGRYEQYF. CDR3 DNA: TGTGCCAGCAGCCAAGGGGTTAGCGGACGCTACGAGCAGTACTTC.

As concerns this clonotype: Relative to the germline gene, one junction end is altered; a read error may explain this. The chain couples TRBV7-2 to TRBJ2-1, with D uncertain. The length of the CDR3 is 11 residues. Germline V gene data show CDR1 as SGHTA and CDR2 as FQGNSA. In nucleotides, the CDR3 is TGTGCCAGCAGCCAGTACAATGAGCAGTTATTC. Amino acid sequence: CASSQYNEQLF.

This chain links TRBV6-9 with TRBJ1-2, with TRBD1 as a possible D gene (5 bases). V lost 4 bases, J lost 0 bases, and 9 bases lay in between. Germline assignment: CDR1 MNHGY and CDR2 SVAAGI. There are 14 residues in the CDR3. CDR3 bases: TGTGCCAGCAGTTCGATACAGGCTAACTATGGCTACACCTTC. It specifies CASSSIQANYGYTF.

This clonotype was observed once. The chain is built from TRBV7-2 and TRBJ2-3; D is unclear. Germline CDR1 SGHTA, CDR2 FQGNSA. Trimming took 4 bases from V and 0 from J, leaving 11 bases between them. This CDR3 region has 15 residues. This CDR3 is CASSSRTISTDTQYF. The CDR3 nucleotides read TGTGCCAGCAGCTCCAGGACGATTAGCACAGATACGCAGTATTTT.

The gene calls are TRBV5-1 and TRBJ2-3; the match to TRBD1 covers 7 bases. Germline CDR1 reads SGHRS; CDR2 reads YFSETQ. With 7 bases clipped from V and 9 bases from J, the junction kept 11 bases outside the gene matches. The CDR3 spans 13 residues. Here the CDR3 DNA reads TGCGCCAGCGCAAGGGACAGAGAAACCACGCAGTATTTT. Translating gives CASARDRETTQYF.

The CDR3 DNA is TGTGCCAGCAACCGGGGGATTTTTGGACAGGGGGCCTACGAGCAGTACTTC. Protein product: CASNRGIFGQGAYEQYF. The chain links TRBV2 to TRBJ2-7; 10 bases line up with TRBD1. The germline V gene has CDR1 SNHLY and CDR2 FYNNEI. V shed 7 bases, J shed 2 bases, and the junction held 14 bases outside the gene matches. This CDR3 comprises 17 residues. The full variable domain, completed using reference TRBV2 and TRBJ2-7, is EPEVTQTPSHQVTQMGQEVILRCVPISNHLYFYWYRQILGQKVEFLVSFYNNEISEKSEIFDDQFSVERPDGSNFTLKIRSTKLEDSAMYFCASNRGIFGQGAYEQYFGPGTRLTVT.

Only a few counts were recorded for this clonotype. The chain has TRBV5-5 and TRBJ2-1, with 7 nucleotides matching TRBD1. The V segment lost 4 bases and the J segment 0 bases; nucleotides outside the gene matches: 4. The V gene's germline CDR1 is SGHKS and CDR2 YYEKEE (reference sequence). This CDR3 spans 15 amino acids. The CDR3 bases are TGTGCCAGCAGCATGACAGGGACCTCCTACAATGAGCAGTTCTTC. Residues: CASSMTGTSYNEQFF. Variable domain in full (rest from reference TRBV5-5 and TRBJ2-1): DAGVTQSPTHLIKTRGQQVTLRCSPISGHKSVSWYQQVLGQGPQFIFQYYEKEERGRGNFPDRFSARQFPNYSSELNVNALLLGDSALYLCASSMTGTSYNEQFFGPGTRLTVL.